This T cell receptor (beta chain) was observed in a study of neurological immune-mediated disorders. Study results and limitations: The greatest TCR clonal expansion appeared in HTLV-1-associated myelopathy and the smallest, falling below healthy controls, in multiple sclerosis.

2 million unsorted PBMCs were stored in RNAlater at -80 °C before RNA extraction. This clonotype was counted many times. Its matching antigen is unknown. The team produced cDNA through 5'RACE using 10-nucleotide random UMIs. In TCRdb, the 5' RACE reads were re-called with MiXCR into one record per CDR3 protein. Of about 58,000 distinct CDR3 sequences listed, roughly 2.5% are singletons. Sequencing was carried out using PBMCs. The receptor was isolated from a man aged 45 to 65 with multiple sclerosis.

CDR3 in DNA: TGTGCCAGCAGCCGAACCCGGGGGGGTGAAGCTTTCTTT. Protein product: CASSRTRGGEAFF. The V call is TRBV7-6, the J call TRBJ1-1; TRBD1 is a possible D gene (5 bases). Per germline, CDR1 SGHVS and CDR2 FNYEAQ. This CDR3 is built from 13 residues. V was cut by 5 bases and J by 7 bases, with 14 bases left in between.